Included here is one TCR beta chain sequence, with context. The antigen is unknown. The data derive from a study of cytomegalovirus exposure and HLA in healthy donors. Overall study findings and caveats: The likely explanation for a cluster of highly shared sequence variants was sequencing artifact. A later examination showed that TCR association rates differed by HLA locus, with DRB1 most and HLA-C fewest. The analysis excluded some indistinguishable V segments, including TRBV6-2 and TRBV6-3.

Germline CDR1 SNHLY, CDR2 FYNNEI. The V gene lost 5 bases and the J gene lost 0 bases, with 8 bases spanning the gap. The CDR3 sequence is 14 residues long. The PCR employed 60 Vbeta primers together with 13 Jbeta primers. The data were produced by immunoSEQ multiplex PCR, yet TCRdb's version contains in-frame clones alone and is incomplete. The table has about 170,000 clones, approximately 80% seen once. The donors gave bone marrow, and they were healthy. This sequence originates from a young woman in good health and CMV-seronegative. Sequenced material: PBMCs. The gene calls are TRBV2 and TRBJ1-5; possibly TRBD1 for D (5 bases). CDR3 bases: TGTGCCAGCAGTCGGGACTTTAGCAATCAGCCCCAGCATTTT. Translation gives CASSRDFSNQPQHF.